The sequence of this TCR beta chain was determined in a study of cytomegalovirus exposure and HLA in healthy donors. Notes on the study in general: TCR beta chains numbering some 150 were designated cytomegalovirus-associated. TCR beta chains associated with HLA were, in a later analysis, more clonally expanded than equally common others.

The CDR3 consists of 16 residues. The germline V gene has CDR1 SGHTA and CDR2 FQGNSA. The V gene lost 4 bases and the J gene lost 8 bases, with 20 bases spanning the gap. With regard to this clone: Its antigen is still unknown.

PCR amplification relied on 60 Vbeta primers (plus 13 Jbeta primers). This table comes from immunoSEQ multiplex PCR, and its TCRdb copy is limited to in-frame clones, with some not included. The data show 200,000 or so clones, roughly 80% seen once. The sequenced sample consisted of PBMCs. The rearrangement links TRBV7-2 to TRBJ1-4; D remains unclear. This TCR came from a man aged 35-49 years in good health and CMV-seropositive. The CDR3, as DNA: TGTGCCAGCAGCTCCACCTGGCGGGCAGCGGGAGAAAAACTGTTTTTT. Residues: CASSSTWRAAGEKLFF.